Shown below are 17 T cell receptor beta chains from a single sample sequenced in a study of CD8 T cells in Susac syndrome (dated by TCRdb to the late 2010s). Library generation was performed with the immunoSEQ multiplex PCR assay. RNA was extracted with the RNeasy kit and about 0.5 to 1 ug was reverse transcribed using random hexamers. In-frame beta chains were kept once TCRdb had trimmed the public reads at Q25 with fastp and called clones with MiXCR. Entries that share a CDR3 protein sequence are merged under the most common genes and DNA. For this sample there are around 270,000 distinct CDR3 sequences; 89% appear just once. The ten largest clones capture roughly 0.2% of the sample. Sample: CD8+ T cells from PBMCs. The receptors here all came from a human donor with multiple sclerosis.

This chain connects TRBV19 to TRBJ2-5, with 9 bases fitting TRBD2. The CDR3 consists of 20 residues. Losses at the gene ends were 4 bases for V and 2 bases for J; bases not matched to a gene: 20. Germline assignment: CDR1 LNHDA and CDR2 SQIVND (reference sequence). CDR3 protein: CASSKNPKQRLAEDQETQYF. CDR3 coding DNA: TGTGCCAGTAGTAAAAACCCAAAGCAAAGACTAGCGGAGGATCAAGAGACCCAGTACTTC.

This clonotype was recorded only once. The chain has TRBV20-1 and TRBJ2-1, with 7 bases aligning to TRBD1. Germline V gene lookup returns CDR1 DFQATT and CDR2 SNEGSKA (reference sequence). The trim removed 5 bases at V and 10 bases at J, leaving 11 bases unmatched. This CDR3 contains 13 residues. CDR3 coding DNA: TGCAGTGCTCCCGGGACAGCCGATGCGGAGCAGTTCTTC. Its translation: CSAPGTADAEQFF.

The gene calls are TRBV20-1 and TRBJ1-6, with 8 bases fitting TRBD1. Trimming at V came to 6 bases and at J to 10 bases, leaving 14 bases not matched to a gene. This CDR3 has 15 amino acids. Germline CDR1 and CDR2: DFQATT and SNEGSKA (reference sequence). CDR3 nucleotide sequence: TGCAGTGCCCGGACAGGGTTCGCGGTAGGGTCACCCCTCCACTTT. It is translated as CSARTGFAVGSPLHF.

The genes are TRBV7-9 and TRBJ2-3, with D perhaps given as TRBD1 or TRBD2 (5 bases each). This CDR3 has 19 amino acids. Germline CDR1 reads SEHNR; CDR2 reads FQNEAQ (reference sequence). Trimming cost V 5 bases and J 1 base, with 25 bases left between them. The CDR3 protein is CASSHSGAGQLGRTDTQYF. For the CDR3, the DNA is TGTGCCAGCAGCCACTCCGGGGCAGGGCAGCTCGGGCGCACAGATACGCAGTATTTT.

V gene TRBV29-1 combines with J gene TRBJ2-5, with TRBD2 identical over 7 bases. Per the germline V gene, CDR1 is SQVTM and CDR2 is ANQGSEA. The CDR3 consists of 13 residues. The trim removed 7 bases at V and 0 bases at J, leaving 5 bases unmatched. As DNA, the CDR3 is TGCAGCGCCCTTCGGGAGGACCAAGAGACCCAGTACTTC. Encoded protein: CSALREDQETQYF. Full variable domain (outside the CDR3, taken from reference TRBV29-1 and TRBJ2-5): SAVISQKPSRDICQRGTSLTIQCQVDSQVTMMFWYRQQPGQSLTLIATANQGSEATYESGFVIDKFPISRPNLTFSTLTVSNMSPEDSSIYLCSALREDQETQYFGPGTRLLVL.

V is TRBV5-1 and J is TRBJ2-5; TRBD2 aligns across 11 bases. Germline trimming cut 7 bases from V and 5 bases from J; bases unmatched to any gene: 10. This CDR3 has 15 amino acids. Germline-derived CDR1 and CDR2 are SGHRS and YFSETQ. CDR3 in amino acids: CASAVAGGSLETQYF. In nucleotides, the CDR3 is TGCGCCAGCGCAGTAGCGGGAGGGTCCCTCGAGACCCAGTACTTC.

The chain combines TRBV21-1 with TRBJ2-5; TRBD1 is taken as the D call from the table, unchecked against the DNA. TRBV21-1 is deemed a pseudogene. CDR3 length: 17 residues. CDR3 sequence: CASSKEWDRGVEETQYF. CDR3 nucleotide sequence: TGTGCCAGCAGCAAAGAGTGGGACAGGGGGGTGGAAGAGACCCAGTACTTC.

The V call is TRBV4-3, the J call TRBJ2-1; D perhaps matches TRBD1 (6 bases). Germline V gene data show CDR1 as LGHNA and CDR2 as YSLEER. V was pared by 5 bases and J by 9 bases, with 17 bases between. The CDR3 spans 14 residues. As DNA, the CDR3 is TGCGCCAGCAGCGAAGGGCTTACAGGGATTGAGCAGTTCTTC. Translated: CASSEGLTGIEQFF.

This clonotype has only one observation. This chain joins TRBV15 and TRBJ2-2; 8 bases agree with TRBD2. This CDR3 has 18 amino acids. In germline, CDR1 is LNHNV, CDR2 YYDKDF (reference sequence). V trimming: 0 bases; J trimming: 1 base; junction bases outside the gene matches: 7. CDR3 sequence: CATSRELRAGVNTGELFF. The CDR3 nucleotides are TGTGCCACCAGCAGAGAATTAAGAGCGGGGGTGAACACCGGGGAGCTGTTTTTT.

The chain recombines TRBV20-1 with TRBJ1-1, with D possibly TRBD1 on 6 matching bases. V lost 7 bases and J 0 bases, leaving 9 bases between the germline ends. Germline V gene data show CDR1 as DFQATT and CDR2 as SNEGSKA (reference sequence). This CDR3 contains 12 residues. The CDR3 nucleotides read TGCAGTGATAGGGGGATGAACACTGAAGCTTTCTTT. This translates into CSDRGMNTEAFF.

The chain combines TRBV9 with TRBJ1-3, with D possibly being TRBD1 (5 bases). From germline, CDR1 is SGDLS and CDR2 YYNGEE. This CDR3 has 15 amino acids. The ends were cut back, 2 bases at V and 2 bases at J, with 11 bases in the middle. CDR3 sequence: CASSVRGEPGNTIYF. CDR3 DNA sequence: TGTGCCAGCAGCGTCCGGGGCGAACCTGGAAACACCATATATTTT.

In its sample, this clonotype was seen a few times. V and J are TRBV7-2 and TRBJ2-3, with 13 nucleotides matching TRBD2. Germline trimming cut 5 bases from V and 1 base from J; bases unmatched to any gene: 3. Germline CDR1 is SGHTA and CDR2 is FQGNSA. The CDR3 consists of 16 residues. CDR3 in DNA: TGTGCCAGCAGCCTCGGACTAGCGGGGGGCACAGATACGCAGTATTTT. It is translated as CASSLGLAGGTDTQYF.

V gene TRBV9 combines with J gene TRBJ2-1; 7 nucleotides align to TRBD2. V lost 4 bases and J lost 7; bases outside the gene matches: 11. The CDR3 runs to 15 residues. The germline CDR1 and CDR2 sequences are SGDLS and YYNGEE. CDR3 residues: CASSPTGGTMNEQFF. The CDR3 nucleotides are TGTGCCAGCAGCCCGACCGGGGGGACTATGAATGAGCAGTTCTTC. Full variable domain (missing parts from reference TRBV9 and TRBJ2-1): DSGVTQTPKHLITATGQRVTLRCSPRSGDLSVYWYQQSLDQGLQFLIQYYNGEERAKGNILERFSAQQFPDLHSELNLSSLELGDSALYFCASSPTGGTMNEQFFGPGTRLTVL.

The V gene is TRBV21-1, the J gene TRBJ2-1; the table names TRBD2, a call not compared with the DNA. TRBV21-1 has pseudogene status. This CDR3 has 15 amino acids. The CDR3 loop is CASSKETSGVNEQFF. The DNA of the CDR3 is TGTGCCAGCAGCAAAGAGACTAGCGGGGTCAATGAGCAGTTCTTC.

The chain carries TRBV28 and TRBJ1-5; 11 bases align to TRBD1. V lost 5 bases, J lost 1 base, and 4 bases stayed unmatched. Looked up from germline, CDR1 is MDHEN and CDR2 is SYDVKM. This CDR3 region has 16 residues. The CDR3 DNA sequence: TGTGCCAGCAGTCAGGGACAGGGGGAGAGCAATCAGCCCCAGCATTTT. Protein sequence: CASSQGQGESNQPQHF.

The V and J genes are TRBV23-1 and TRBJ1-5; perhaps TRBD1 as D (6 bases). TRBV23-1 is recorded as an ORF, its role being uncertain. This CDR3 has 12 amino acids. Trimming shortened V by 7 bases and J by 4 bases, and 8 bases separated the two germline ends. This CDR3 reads CASKRGNQPQHF. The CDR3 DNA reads TGCGCCAGCAAAAGGGGGAATCAGCCCCAGCATTTT.

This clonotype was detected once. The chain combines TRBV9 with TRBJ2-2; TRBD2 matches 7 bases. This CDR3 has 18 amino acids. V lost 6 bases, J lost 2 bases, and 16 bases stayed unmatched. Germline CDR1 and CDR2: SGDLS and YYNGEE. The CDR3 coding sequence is TGTGCCAGCACCCCATCCGGTGGGCGGGAGATAAACACCGGGGAGCTGTTTTTT. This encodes CASTPSGGREINTGELFF. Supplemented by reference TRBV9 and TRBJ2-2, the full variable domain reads DSGVTQTPKHLITATGQRVTLRCSPRSGDLSVYWYQQSLDQGLQFLIQYYNGEERAKGNILERFSAQQFPDLHSELNLSSLELGDSALYFCASTPSGGREINTGELFFGEGSRLTVL.